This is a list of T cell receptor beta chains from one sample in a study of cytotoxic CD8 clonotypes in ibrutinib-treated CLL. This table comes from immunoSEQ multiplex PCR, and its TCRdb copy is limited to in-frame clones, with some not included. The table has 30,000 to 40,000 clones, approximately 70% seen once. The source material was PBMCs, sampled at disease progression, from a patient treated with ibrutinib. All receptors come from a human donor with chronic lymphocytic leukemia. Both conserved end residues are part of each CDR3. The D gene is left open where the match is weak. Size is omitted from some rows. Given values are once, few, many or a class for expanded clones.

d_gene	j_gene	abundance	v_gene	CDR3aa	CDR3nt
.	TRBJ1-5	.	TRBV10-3	CAISEGVAGEQPQHF	TGTGCCATCAGTGAGGGGGTGGCAGGCGAGCAGCCCCAGCATTTT
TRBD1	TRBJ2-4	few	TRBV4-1	CASSQAPTGGGNIQYF	TGCGCCAGCAGCCAAGCCCCGACAGGGGGCGGAAACATTCAGTACTTC
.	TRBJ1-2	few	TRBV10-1	CASSTDMSYGYTF	TGCGCCAGCAGCACGGACATGAGCTATGGCTACACCTTC
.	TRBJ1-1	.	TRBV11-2	CASSPRLLSTEAFF	TGTGCCAGCAGCCCCCGGTTGTTGAGCACTGAAGCTTTCTTT
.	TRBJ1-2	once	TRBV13	CASSFGVNYGYTF	TGTGCCAGCAGCTTCGGGGTTAACTATGGCTACACCTTC
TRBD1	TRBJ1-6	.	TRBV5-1	CASRMGQPNSPLHF	TGCGCCAGCAGGATGGGACAGCCTAATTCACCCCTCCACTTT
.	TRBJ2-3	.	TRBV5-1	CASSVTLSSTDTQYF	TGCGCCAGCAGCGTGACCCTTTCTAGCACAGATACGCAGTATTTT
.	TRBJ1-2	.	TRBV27	CASRGGPGYTF	TGTGCCAGCAGAGGTGGTCCTGGCTACACCTTC
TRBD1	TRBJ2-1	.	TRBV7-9	CASSLLTGGFDEQFF	TGTGCCAGCAGCTTATTGACAGGGGGCTTCGATGAGCAGTTCTTC
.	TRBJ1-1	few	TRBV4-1	CASSQVSMEAFF	TGCGCCAGCAGCCAAGTATCAATGGAAGCTTTCTTT
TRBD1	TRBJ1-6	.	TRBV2	CASKGGTGSESPLHF	TGTGCCAGCAAAGGGGGGACAGGGTCTGAATCACCCCTCCACTTT
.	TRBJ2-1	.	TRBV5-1	CASSLIGNEQFF	TGCGCCAGCAGCTTGATAGGGAATGAGCAGTTCTTC
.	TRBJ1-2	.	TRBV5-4	CASSPESHGYTF	TGTGCCAGCAGCCCGGAGAGTCATGGCTACACCTTC
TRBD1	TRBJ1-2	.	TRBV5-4	CASSLGDSYNYGYTF	TGTGCCAGCAGCTTGGGGGACAGTTATAACTATGGCTACACCTTC
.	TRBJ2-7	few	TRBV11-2	CASSFAQTYEQYF	TGTGCCAGCAGCTTTGCCCAGACCTACGAGCAGTACTTC
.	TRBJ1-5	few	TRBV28	CASNWGTNQPQHF	TGTGCCAGCAATTGGGGGACAAATCAGCCCCAGCATTTT
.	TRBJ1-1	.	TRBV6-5	CASSYSGEGTEAFF	TGTGCCAGCAGTTACTCGGGTGAGGGGACTGAAGCTTTCTTT
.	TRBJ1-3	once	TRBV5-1	CASSVGTGSGNTIYF	TGCGCCAGCAGCGTCGGGACCGGCTCTGGAAACACCATATATTTT
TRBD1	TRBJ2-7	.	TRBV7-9	CASSSRQGSYSYEQYF	TGTGCCAGCAGCTCGCGACAGGGGTCCTATTCCTACGAGCAGTACTTC
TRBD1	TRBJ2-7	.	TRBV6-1	CASRKGQGYEQYF	TGTGCCAGCAGAAAGGGACAGGGCTACGAGCAGTACTTC
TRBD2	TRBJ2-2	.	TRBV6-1	CATQSGAPTGELFF	TGTGCCACCCAAAGCGGGGCACCCACCGGGGAGCTGTTTTTT
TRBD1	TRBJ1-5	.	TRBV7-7	CASSIRLDRANQPQHF	TGTGCTAGCAGCATAAGACTGGACAGGGCGAATCAGCCCCAGCATTTT
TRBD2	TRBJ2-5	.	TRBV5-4	CASSSGGLAGIQETQYF	TGTGCCAGCAGCTCCGGCGGACTAGCGGGCATCCAAGAGACCCAGTACTTC
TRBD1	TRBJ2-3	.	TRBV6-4	CASSDGTGGADTQYF	TGTGCCAGCAGTGACGGGACAGGGGGCGCAGATACGCAGTATTTT
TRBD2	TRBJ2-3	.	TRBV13	CASSRPFPSGGGTDTQYF	TGTGCCAGCAGCCGACCATTCCCAAGCGGGGGGGGCACAGATACGCAGTATTTT
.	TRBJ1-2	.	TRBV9	CASSVATEVTGSYGYTF	TGTGCCAGCAGCGTGGCTACGGAGGTGACGGGGAGCTATGGCTACACCTTC
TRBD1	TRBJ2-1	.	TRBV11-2	CASSLEGHSRTGSYNEQFF	TGTGCCAGCAGCTTAGAAGGCCATTCCAGGACAGGGAGTTACAATGAGCAGTTCTTC
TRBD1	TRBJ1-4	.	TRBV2	CASRGEAGGGEKLFF	TGTGCCAGCCGAGGGGAGGCAGGGGGCGGTGAAAAACTGTTTTTT
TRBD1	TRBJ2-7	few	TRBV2	CAIVGTDVVEQYF	TGTGCCATCGTCGGGACAGACGTTGTCGAGCAGTACTTC
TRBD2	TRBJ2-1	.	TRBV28	CASSLGGGPLNEQFF	TGTGCCAGCAGTTTAGGGGGAGGGCCGCTAAATGAGCAGTTCTTC
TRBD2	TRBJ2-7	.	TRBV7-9	CASSFASGGTYEQYF	TGTGCCAGCAGCTTCGCTAGCGGGGGGACCTACGAGCAGTACTTC
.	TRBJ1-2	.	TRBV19	CASDSPGNEWGYTF	TGTGCCAGTGACTCGCCCGGGAACGAGTGGGGCTACACCTTC
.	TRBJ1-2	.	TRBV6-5	CASSYGQGDGYTF	TGTGCCAGCAGTTACGGGCAGGGCGATGGCTACACCTTC